Listed below are T cell receptor beta chains from one sample, sequenced in a study of blood T cell repertoires in COVID-19. Profiling relied on immunoSEQ multiplex PCR, and the TCRdb table lists in-frame clones only, not all of them. The table shows more than 65,000 clones, with 80% to 90% occurring only once. The sample was peripheral blood. The origin of the receptors is a woman between 45 and 65 years old with acute or convalescent COVID-19. Both conserved end residues are part of each CDR3. A D gene is named only where the DNA matches it firmly. A clone size is listed for some rows: how often the clone was seen (once, few, many), or a class if it is expanded.

TRBV5-1	-	-	TRBJ1-5	CASSSGDSNQPQHF	TGCGCCAGCAGCTCAGGGGACAGCAATCAGCCCCAGCATTTT
TRBV24-1	-	-	TRBJ2-1	CATSEEGLGQFF	TGTGCCACCAGTGAGGAGGGTTTGGGGCAGTTCTTC
TRBV11-3	-	-	TRBJ2-1	CASSFEGAHNEQFF	TGTGCCAGCAGCTTCGAGGGAGCGCACAATGAGCAGTTCTTC
TRBV18	-	TRBD1	TRBJ1-4	CASSPGQLEKLFF	TGTGCCAGCTCGCCGGGACAGTTAGAAAAACTGTTTTTT
TRBV7-6	-	TRBD2	TRBJ2-3	CASSPSGRGYTQYF	TGTGCCAGCAGCCCCAGCGGGAGGGGATATACGCAGTATTTT
TRBV10-1	-	TRBD1	TRBJ1-1	CASRPGQDRSGEAFF	TGCGCCAGCAGACCGGGACAGGACCGATCGGGCGAAGCTTTCTTT
TRBV19	-	-	TRBJ2-6	CASSVTGRSSGANVLTF	TGTGCCAGTAGTGTGACAGGGAGGTCTTCTGGGGCCAACGTCCTGACTTTC
TRBV18	-	TRBD1	TRBJ2-7	CASSPTGARYEQYF	TGTGCCAGCTCACCGACAGGGGCGAGATACGAGCAGTACTTC
TRBV6-5	-	TRBD1	TRBJ1-3	CASAQGVSGNTIYF	TGTGCCAGCGCGCAGGGGGTCTCTGGAAACACCATATATTTT
TRBV3-1/TRBV3-2	-	-	TRBJ1-2	CASSREGGSGYTF	TGTGCCAGCAGCCGTGAGGGGGGGTCTGGCTACACCTTC
TRBV10-3	-	-	TRBJ1-2	CAISEKVEYGYTF	TGTGCCATCAGTGAGAAAGTGGAGTATGGCTACACCTTC
TRBV4-2	-	-	TRBJ1-1	CASSHPYRGTEAFF	TGTGCCAGCAGCCATCCGTATCGAGGGACTGAAGCTTTCTTT
TRBV7-2	-	TRBD2	TRBJ2-7	CASSPSGGLAGREQYF	TGTGCCAGCAGCCCATCAGGCGGACTAGCGGGTCGGGAGCAGTACTTC
TRBV28	-	-	TRBJ1-5	CASSQGISQPQHF	TGTGCCAGCAGTCAGGGTATCAGTCAGCCCCAGCATTTT
TRBV4-3	-	TRBD1	TRBJ1-1	CASSPQGGNTEAFF	TGCGCCAGCAGCCCCCAGGGGGGGAACACTGAAGCTTTCTTT
TRBV4-1	-	-	TRBJ2-1	CASSSNFDNEQFF	TGCGCCAGCAGCTCGAACTTCGACAATGAGCAGTTCTTC
TRBV5-1	-	-	TRBJ1-5	CASSSTGLGNQPQHF	TGCGCCAGCAGCTCCACAGGGCTGGGCAATCAGCCCCAGCATTTT
TRBV11-3	-	TRBD1	TRBJ1-1	CASSLGQTSTGKNTEAFF	TGTGCCAGCAGCTTAGGCCAAACCTCGACAGGGAAAAACACTGAAGCTTTCTTT
TRBV13	-	-	TRBJ2-7	CASSWRGRSSYEQYF	TGTGCCAGCAGCTGGAGAGGGAGAAGCTCCTACGAGCAGTACTTC
TRBV6-1	-	-	TRBJ1-2	CASSELAYGYTF	TGTGCCAGCAGTGAATTGGCCTATGGCTACACCTTC
TRBV6-2/TRBV6-3	-	-	TRBJ2-6	CASSYNADSGANVLTF	TGTGCCAGCAGTTACAACGCAGACTCTGGGGCCAACGTCCTGACTTTC
TRBV9	-	TRBD1	TRBJ2-3	CASSVGDRGFADTQYF	TGTGCCAGCAGCGTGGGGGACAGGGGGTTCGCAGATACGCAGTATTTT
TRBV7-2	-	TRBD2	TRBJ2-1	CASSYTGTSGSVNEQFF	TGTGCCAGCAGCTATACCGGGACTAGCGGGAGTGTGAATGAGCAGTTCTTC
TRBV2	-	-	TRBJ2-3	CASRADTSTDTQYF	TGTGCCAGCAGGGCCGACACCAGCACAGATACGCAGTATTTT
TRBV19	-	-	TRBJ1-5	CASSILGGSNQPQHF	TGTGCCAGTAGTATCTTAGGGGGTAGCAATCAGCCCCAGCATTTT
TRBV12-3/TRBV12-4	-	-	TRBJ2-3	CASSASITDTQYF	TGTGCCAGCAGTGCTAGTATCACAGATACGCAGTATTTT
TRBV21-1	few	-	TRBJ1-2	CASSKAFRNYGYTF	TGTGCCAGCAGCAAAGCGTTCCGGAACTATGGCTACACCTTC
TRBV6-6	-	-	TRBJ2-7	CASSSPTVYEQYF	TGTGCCAGCAGTTCCCCCACGGTCTACGAGCAGTACTTC
TRBV19	once	-	TRBJ2-7	CASSYTSKSSYEQYF	TGTGCCAGTAGTTACACTAGCAAGAGCTCCTACGAGCAGTACTTC
TRBV7-6	-	TRBD1	TRBJ2-7	CASSPPDRGVHEQYF	TGTGCCAGCAGCCCACCGGACAGGGGGGTCCACGAGCAGTACTTC
TRBV19	-	-	TRBJ2-2	CASSIKGAGRMAGELFF	TGTGCCAGTAGTATAAAGGGGGCAGGGAGGATGGCCGGGGAGCTGTTTTTT
TRBV25-1	-	TRBD2	TRBJ2-3	CASSEASGVTDTQYF	TGTGCCAGCAGTGAGGCTAGCGGGGTCACAGATACGCAGTATTTT
TRBV11-2	-	-	TRBJ1-1	CASSSRLVAEAFF	TGTGCCAGCAGCTCCCGGCTAGTCGCTGAAGCTTTCTTT
TRBV7-9	-	-	TRBJ2-7	CASSSRRGPEQYF	TGTGCCAGCAGCTCGCGCAGGGGTCCCGAGCAGTACTTC
TRBV28	-	TRBD2	TRBJ2-7	CASSLAGGTYEQYF	TGTGCCAGCAGTTTGGCGGGAGGGACCTACGAGCAGTACTTC